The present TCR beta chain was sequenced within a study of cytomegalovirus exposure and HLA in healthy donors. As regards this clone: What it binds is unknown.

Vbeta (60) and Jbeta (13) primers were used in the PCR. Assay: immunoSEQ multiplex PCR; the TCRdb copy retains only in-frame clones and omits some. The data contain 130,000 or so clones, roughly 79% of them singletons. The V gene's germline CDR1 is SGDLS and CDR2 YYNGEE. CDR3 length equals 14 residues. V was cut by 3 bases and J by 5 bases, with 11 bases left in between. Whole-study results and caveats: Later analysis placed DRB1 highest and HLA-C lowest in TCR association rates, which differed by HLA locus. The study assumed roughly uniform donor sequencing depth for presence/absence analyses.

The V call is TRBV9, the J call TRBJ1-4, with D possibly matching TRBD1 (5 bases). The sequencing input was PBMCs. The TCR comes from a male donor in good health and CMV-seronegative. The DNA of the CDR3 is TGTGCCAGCAGCGGGCGGGGACCGAATGAAAAACTGTTTTTT. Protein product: CASSGRGPNEKLFF.